This record concerns one T cell receptor beta chain sequence. Its antigen is unknown. This sample is part of a study of PD-L1 blockade in urothelial cancer. Study information: Once treatment had started, blood was analyzed at 3 weeks (second dose) and again at 6 weeks.

Clones were sequenced by immunoSEQ multiplex PCR, and TCRdb holds only the in-frame ones, with some missing. The table lists some 57,000 clones, approximately 84% of them singletons. Regarding time point: pretreatment peripheral blood. Each patient supplied 1 to 8 pretreatment and on-treatment samples. Broader study findings: A pretreatment blood TCR clonality that fell below the median predicted better progression-free and overall survival.

The CDR3 is 13 amino acids. Germline V gene data show CDR1 as SQVTM and CDR2 as ANQGSEA. V was cut by 6 bases and J by 0 bases, with 11 bases left in between. The chain has TRBV29-1 and TRBJ1-1; D gene unclear. Material: PBMCs, obtained around atezolizumab (anti-PD-L1) treatment. This receptor was identified in a man aged 45-60 years with urothelial cancer. CDR3 sequence: CSVATRMNTEAFF. The CDR3 DNA sequence: TGCAGCGTCGCAACCAGAATGAACACTGAAGCTTTCTTT. Supplemented by reference TRBV29-1 and TRBJ1-1, the full variable domain reads SAVISQKPSRDICQRGTSLTIQCQVDSQVTMMFWYRQQPGQSLTLIATANQGSEATYESGFVIDKFPISRPNLTFSTLTVSNMSPEDSSIYLCSVATRMNTEAFFGQGTRLTVV.